This T cell receptor beta chain derives from a study of T-cell reconstitution after alpha-beta-depleted transplantation in children. Unique molecular identifiers were incorporated into the prepared TCRbeta library. Each CDR3 protein is one row after TCRdb ran MiXCR on the PCR reads. This table holds 900,000 or so distinct CDR3 sequences, roughly 15% found once. The sample holds a few counts of this clonotype. This CDR3 is built from 12 residues. Germline V gives CDR1 SQVTM, CDR2 ANQGSEA. V lost 5 bases and J lost 6, with 12 bases in between. The chain recombines TRBV29-1 with TRBJ2-3, with D hard to call. The receptor was derived from a male patient aged 5 to 17 who had a stem cell transplant for acute lymphoblastic leukemia, so the T cells may come from the graft donor. The sample was PBMCs, mostly from graft donor cells, taken 360 days after TCRalphabeta/CD19-depleted stem cell transplant. Here the CDR3 DNA reads TGCAGCGTTACTTATCTAGGTGATACGCAGTATTTT. Translating gives CSVTYLGDTQYF.